Listed below are T cell receptor beta chains from one sample, sequenced in a study of T cells in localized non-small cell lung cancer. Libraries were prepared by immunoSEQ multiplex PCR; TCRdb keeps only in-frame clonotypes and omits some of them. The sample consists of roughly 4,700 clones, approximately 30% of them appearing once. The input for sequencing was lung tumor tissue, taken before any cancer treatment. These TCRs come from a man aged 35-75 years with stage II lung adenocarcinoma. The CDR3 runs from the conserved cysteine through the conserved F or W. D genes are given only for firm matches.

J	V	D	CDR3
TRBJ2-5	TRBV6-8	TRBD1	CASFSGGVVRETQYF
TRBJ1-3	TRBV19	TRBD1	CASSPGQAGNTIYF
TRBJ2-2	TRBV5-1	TRBD2	CASSSRVGTSGRASGELFF
TRBJ2-7	TRBV6-8	TRBD2	CASSGQAGGSWDYEQYF
TRBJ1-1	TRBV5-1	TRBD1	CASSVNGQGAAEAFF
TRBJ2-1	TRBV19	TRBD2	CASSTTSGIRNEQFF
TRBJ2-7	TRBV9	TRBD1	CASSVTTGGDEQYF
TRBJ1-5	TRBV11-3	.	CASSQGQVNQPQHF
TRBJ2-6	TRBV25-1	.	CASSHGEVTNVLTF
TRBJ2-7	TRBV6-8	TRBD1	CASSSAGQEDYEQYF
TRBJ2-3	TRBV4-1	TRBD2	CASSLTTSGRGADTQYF
TRBJ1-4	TRBV5-1	.	CASTTGRNTGEKLFF
TRBJ1-1	TRBV28	.	CASSLVGREAFF
TRBJ2-2	TRBV19	.	CASSGLGGGELFF
TRBJ2-3	TRBV6-8	TRBD2	CASSHRGLAVSTDTQYF
TRBJ2-1	TRBV11-3	.	CASSLVHRVDYNEQFF
TRBJ2-7	TRBV9	TRBD2	CASSRREGEQYF
TRBJ2-2	TRBV6-8	TRBD2	CASSQTSGSTGELFF
TRBJ2-3	TRBV6-8	TRBD1	CASSQRQGWVDTQYF
TRBJ2-3	TRBV9	TRBD2	CASSVVGGGTDTQYF
TRBJ2-1	TRBV5-1	TRBD2	CASSFMGLAAYNEQFF
TRBJ1-1	TRBV25-1	.	CASSPGPSTQAFF
TRBJ2-1	TRBV19	.	CASSIGAGNEQFF
TRBJ2-1	TRBV19	TRBD2	CASTLAGAYNEQFF
TRBJ2-2	TRBV7-8	.	CASSRTMTGELFF
TRBJ2-1	TRBV30	.	CAWSQISGSRQAGEQFF
TRBJ1-2	TRBV11-3	TRBD1	CASSLGTGARGYTF
TRBJ2-7	TRBV28	TRBD1	CASTPGTGIYSYEQYF
TRBJ1-2	TRBV11-3	.	CASSLELGVGYGYTF
TRBJ1-1	TRBV18	.	CASSPETTAEAFF
TRBJ2-1	TRBV6-8	TRBD2	CASSRTSGSIEQFF
TRBJ1-2	TRBV28	.	CASSLTQFNYGYTF
TRBJ1-1	TRBV6-8	.	CAITERGLVDTEAFF
TRBJ1-2	TRBV10-3	TRBD1	CAISEPRTGPNPGYTF
TRBJ2-2	TRBV6-8	.	CASSYVRSSGELFF
TRBJ1-4	TRBV6-8	.	CATQQGPEKLFF
TRBJ2-1	TRBV7-2	.	CASSFGHGDEQFF
TRBJ1-1	TRBV28	TRBD1	CASSRQGIGRDTEAFF
TRBJ1-1	TRBV27	TRBD1	CASSLWTGREAFF
TRBJ1-1	TRBV11-3	.	CASSGGPGEDTEAFF
TRBJ2-7	TRBV11-3	.	CASRIQGSAQEQYF